This T cell receptor beta chain was observed in a study of T cells in Graves' hyperthyroidism and ophthalmopathy. Study observations and caveats: Blood also carried most thyroid clonotypes expanded above 0.001.

RNA transcripts served as the template for amplifying TCR beta CDR3 regions. The HTBI primer set was used in a first-round RT-PCR of the TCR CDR3. TCRdb re-called the multiplex PCR reads with MiXCR, one entry per CDR3 protein. Of 350,000 to 400,000 distinct CDR3 sequences in the sample, about 15% were seen once. Uncontrolled infection, other autoimmune disease, pregnancy or lactation excluded patients. Each diagnosis drew on symptoms, thyroxine, TRAb, thyroid ultrasound and orbital computed tomography findings. The ends were cut back, 5 bases at V and 0 bases at J, with 23 bases in the middle. Germline V gene data show CDR1 as MDHEN and CDR2 as SYDVKM. This CDR3 contains 18 residues. This clonotype was detected many times. Antigen specificity is unknown.

The TCR was taken from a woman in her 30s with Graves' hyperthyroidism. V gene TRBV28 combines with J gene TRBJ2-7, with D maybe TRBD2 (6 bases). Sample: blood. The CDR3 DNA is TGTGCCAGCAGTACAACCGGGAGACCATCTAGGGGCTCCTACGAGCAGTACTTC. This codes for CASSTTGRPSRGSYEQYF.